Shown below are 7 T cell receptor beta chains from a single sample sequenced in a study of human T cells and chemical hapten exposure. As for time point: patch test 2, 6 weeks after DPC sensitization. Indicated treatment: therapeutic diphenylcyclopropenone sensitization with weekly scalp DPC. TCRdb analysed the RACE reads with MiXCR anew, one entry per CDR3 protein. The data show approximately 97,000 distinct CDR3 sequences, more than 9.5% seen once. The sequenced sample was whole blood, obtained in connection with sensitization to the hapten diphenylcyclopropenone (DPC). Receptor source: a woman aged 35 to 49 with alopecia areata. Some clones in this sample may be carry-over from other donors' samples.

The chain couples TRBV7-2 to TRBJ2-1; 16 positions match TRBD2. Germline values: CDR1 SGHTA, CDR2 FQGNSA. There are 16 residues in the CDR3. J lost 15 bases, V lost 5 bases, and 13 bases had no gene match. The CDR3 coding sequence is TGTGCCAGCAGCCCCCCGGGACTAGCGGGGGGGACCTGGGGGTTCTTC. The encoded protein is CASSPPGLAGGTWGFF.

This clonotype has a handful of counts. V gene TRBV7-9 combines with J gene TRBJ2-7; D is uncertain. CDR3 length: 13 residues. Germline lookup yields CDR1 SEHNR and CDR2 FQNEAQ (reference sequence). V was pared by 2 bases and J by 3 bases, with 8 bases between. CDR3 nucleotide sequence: TGTGCCAGCAGCTTAAACGGAGTCTACGAGCAGTACTTC. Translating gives CASSLNGVYEQYF.

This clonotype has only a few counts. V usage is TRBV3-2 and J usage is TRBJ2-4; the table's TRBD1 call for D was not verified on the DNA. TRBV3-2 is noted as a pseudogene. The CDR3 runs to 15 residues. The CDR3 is CASNLEGAAKNIQYF. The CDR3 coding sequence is TGTGCCAGCAATTTGGAGGGGGCGGCCAAAAACATTCAGTACTTC.

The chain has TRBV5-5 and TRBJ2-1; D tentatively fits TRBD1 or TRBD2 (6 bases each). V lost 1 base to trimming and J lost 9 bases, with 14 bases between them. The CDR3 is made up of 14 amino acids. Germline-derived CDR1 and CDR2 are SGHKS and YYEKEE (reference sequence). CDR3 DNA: TGTGCCAGCAGCTTGAGCCGCAGGGGAGGTGAGCAGTTCTTC. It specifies CASSLSRRGGEQFF. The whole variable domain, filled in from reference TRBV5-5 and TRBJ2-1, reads DAGVTQSPTHLIKTRGQQVTLRCSPISGHKSVSWYQQVLGQGPQFIFQYYEKEERGRGNFPDRFSARQFPNYSSELNVNALLLGDSALYLCASSLSRRGGEQFFGPGTRLTVL.

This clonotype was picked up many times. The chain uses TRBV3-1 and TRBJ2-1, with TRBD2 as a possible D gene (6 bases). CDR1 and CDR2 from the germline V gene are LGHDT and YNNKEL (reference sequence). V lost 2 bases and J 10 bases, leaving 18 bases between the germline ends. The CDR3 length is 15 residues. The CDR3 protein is CASSQRVASAEEQFF. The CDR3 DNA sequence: TGTGCCAGCAGCCAAAGGGTGGCTAGCGCGGAGGAGCAGTTCTTC.

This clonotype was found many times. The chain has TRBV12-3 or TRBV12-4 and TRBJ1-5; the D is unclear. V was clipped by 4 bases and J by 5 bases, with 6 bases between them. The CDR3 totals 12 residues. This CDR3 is CASSYSDQPQHF. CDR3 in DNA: TGTGCCAGCAGTTACAGTGATCAGCCCCAGCATTTT.

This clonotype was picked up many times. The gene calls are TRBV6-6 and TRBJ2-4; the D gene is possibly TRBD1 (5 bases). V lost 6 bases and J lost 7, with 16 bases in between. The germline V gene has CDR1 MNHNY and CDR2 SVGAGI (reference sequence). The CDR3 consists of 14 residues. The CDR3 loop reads CASSTRQLANIQYF. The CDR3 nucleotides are TGTGCCAGCAGCACGAGACAGTTGGCTAACATTCAGTACTTC.